This T cell receptor beta chain stems from a study of human T cells and chemical hapten exposure. The overall study: Patients were mainly female, each with alopecia areata, totalis or universalis. From small differences in pooled library volume came most of the variation in per-sample TCR yields.

This clonotype was seen ten or more times. Per the authors' pipeline: Per-sample TCR counts ranged from about 23,224 to 750,000, median around 88,000. TCRdb recomputed calls from the RACE reads with MiXCR, one row per CDR3 protein. These V and J calls derive from TCRdb rather than the authors' analysis. The sample consists of 200,000 to 300,000 distinct CDR3 sequences, about 9% of them appearing once. Trimming at V came to 2 bases and at J to 1 base, leaving 1 base not matched to a gene. CDR1 and CDR2 (germline): SGHAT, FQDESV (reference sequence). The CDR3 has 15 amino acids. As to time point: pre-sensitization, week 0. Specified treatment: therapeutic diphenylcyclopropenone sensitization with weekly scalp DPC. Venepuncture was done earlier than the placement of each patch test.

This material consisted of whole blood, taken in connection with sensitization to the hapten diphenylcyclopropenone (DPC). The TCR sequence derives from a woman between 40 and 50 years old with alopecia areata. Some clones in this sample may be carry-over from other donors' samples. The chain employs TRBV11-1 and TRBJ2-3; TRBD2 matches at 9 bases. The CDR3 nucleotides are TGTGCCAGCAGCTTAAAGCGGGAGGGCACAGATACGCAGTATTTT. As protein: CASSLKREGTDTQYF.